Listed below are T cell receptor beta chains from one sample, sequenced in a study of identical twins. One entry per CDR3 protein results from TCRdb running MiXCR on the 5' RACE reads. Here the sample spans some 1,600,000 distinct CDR3 sequences, about 32% being singletons. The sequenced material came from cord blood. These receptors came from a newborn girl in good health. Each CDR3 is given without its conserved first and last residue. Each record gives: J gene, D gene, V gene, CDR3 protein. The D gene is left open where the match is weak.

TRBJ2-1,NA,TRBV30,AWSVASYNEQF
TRBJ2-1,NA,TRBV20-1,SARAGWGTQYNEQF
NA,NA,TRBV5-6,ASSDNGGAKNIQY
TRBJ2-1,NA,TRBV4-1,ASSQDFDEQF
TRBJ2-3,NA,TRBV4-1,ASSQDPLSDTQY
TRBJ2-3,TRBD2,TRBV27,ASSFTLTSDRTDTQY
NA,NA,TRBV20-1,SAREGQYEQY
TRBJ2-1,TRBD1,TRBV20-1,SAADREVNNEQF
TRBJ2-3,TRBD1,TRBV6-2/TRBV6-3,ASRPGTGAVTDTQY
TRBJ1-5,NA,TRBV27,ASRLGGGPLSNQPQH
TRBJ2-5,NA,TRBV12-3/TRBV12-4,ASRSTGLYNEQY
TRBJ1-3,NA,TRBV5-6,ASSLNGQSSGNTIY
TRBJ2-1,TRBD1,TRBV12-3/TRBV12-4,ASSIRQGDSYNEQF
TRBJ2-7,NA,TRBV7-2,ASSLSRSGSSYEQY
TRBJ2-7,TRBD2,TRBV5-1,ASSLGCTSGCPSYEQY
TRBJ2-5,NA,TRBV27,ASSRGMVETQY
TRBJ1-1,NA,TRBV2,VSSDPDTEAF
TRBJ2-2,NA,TRBV15,ATSRGEGYRTGELF
TRBJ1-1,NA,TRBV5-1,ASSLSGWGSTEAF
TRBJ2-3,TRBD2,TRBV20-1,SARLLAGSTDTQY
TRBJ2-3,TRBD2,TRBV20-1,SASPAGGQTDTQY
TRBJ1-1,NA,TRBV5-1,ASQDRLNTEAF
TRBJ1-1,TRBD1,TRBV7-2,ASSLVQDRGPPEAF
TRBJ2-5,TRBD2,TRBV2,ASGLAGGQYNEQY
TRBJ2-4,TRBD2,TRBV10-2,ASSLPGTSGDRAKNIQY
TRBJ2-1,TRBD1,TRBV24-1,ATSDFGGQGAGNEQF
TRBJ1-1,NA,TRBV29-1,SVEGEDTEAF
TRBJ2-1,NA,TRBV20-1,SASISSPTEQF
TRBJ2-7,NA,TRBV4-1,ASSQVLDNEQY
TRBJ2-7,TRBD2,TRBV29-1,SVGYFGRGALEQY
TRBJ1-2,NA,TRBV5-1,ASSPHPSYGYT
TRBJ2-5,TRBD2,TRBV18,ASSSIAGEETQY
NA,NA,TRBV12-3/TRBV12-4,ASSFFHNEQY
TRBJ1-1,NA,TRBV15,ATRGEYTEAF
TRBJ2-1,NA,TRBV21-1,ASSKALEGVGVNDEQF
TRBJ2-3,TRBD2,TRBV30,AWTILAGVEY
NA,NA,TRBV28,ASQGWTYNEQY
TRBJ1-2,NA,TRBV27,ASSLRQGKKNGYT
TRBJ2-1,TRBD2,TRBV20-1,SAREGLRPYNEQF
NA,NA,TRBV20-1,SAPRRAGRFDEQY
TRBJ1-6,NA,TRBV4-2,ASSQKNGNSPLH
TRBJ1-6,NA,TRBV28,ASSFLDRPNSPLH
TRBJ2-1,TRBD2,TRBV5-1,ASSLYLAGPSYNEQF
TRBJ1-6,NA,TRBV10-3,AIRPQGDYNSPLH
TRBJ2-3,NA,TRBV6-2/TRBV6-3,ASSYGVGGTSTDTQY
TRBJ2-3,NA,TRBV25-1,ASSGTGRTDTQY
TRBJ2-7,NA,TRBV5-1,ASSSLASQGPNYEQY
TRBJ2-1,TRBD2,TRBV20-1,SARPGTSGRASYNEQF
TRBJ1-2,NA,TRBV13,ASSLASEYGYT
TRBJ2-4,NA,TRBV7-2,ASSFTQGWNIQY
TRBJ1-5,NA,TRBV4-2,ASGQGGQTLNQPQH
TRBJ1-1,NA,TRBV20-1,SAVRTTEAF
TRBJ2-5,NA,TRBV4-2,ASSQGRLDQETQY
TRBJ1-4,NA,TRBV20-1,SARDTDNEKLS
TRBJ2-3,NA,TRBV5-6,ASSRLDRRGSTDTQY
TRBJ2-7,NA,TRBV20-1,SASGAISSYEQY
TRBJ2-2,TRBD1,TRBV6-2/TRBV6-3,ASQQGSTGELF
TRBJ2-7,NA,TRBV28,ASSHPGGAYEQY
TRBJ2-1,NA,TRBV4-1,ASSQDKGVSYNEQF